Each of the 7 T cell receptor beta chains below was sequenced from the same sample in a study of shared clonotypes between healthy human individuals. Terminally differentiated effector memory CD45RA+ cells were left out of the naive CD8 fraction, which was CD45RO-negative and positively selected for CCR7. Generated by immunoSEQ multiplex PCR, the TCRdb table keeps only in-frame clones and is missing some. Among roughly 2,000,000 clones listed, 93% were seen once. The sequencing input was naive CD8+ T cells from PBMCs. These TCRs come from a man aged 18 to 29 in good health. Some clones in this sample may be carry-over from other donors' samples.

Details on this clone: A much larger clone sits a single nucleotide away, making a read error possible. This chain links TRBV28 with TRBJ2-7; no firm D call. CDR1 MDHEN and CDR2 SYDVKM come from the germline V gene. This CDR3 spans 13 amino acids. With 0 bases removed from V and 0 bases from J, the gap between germline ends came to 3 bases. The DNA of the CDR3 is TGTGCCAGCAGTTTATGGGACTCCTACGAGCAGTACTTC. Translated, it gives CASSLWDSYEQYF.

The gene calls are TRBV7-8 and TRBJ1-2; 8 nucleotides match TRBD1. CDR1 is SGHVS, CDR2 FQNEAQ, per germline. The CDR3 covers 14 residues. Trimming removed 5 bases from V and 5 bases from J; junction bases left unmatched: 7. The CDR3 region is CASSRPDREYGYTF. In DNA form, the CDR3 reads TGTGCCAGCAGCCGGCCGGACAGGGAATATGGCTACACCTTC.

As DNA, the CDR3 is TGTGCCAGCAGCTCGACTTTGCCGGGGGCAGATACGCAGTATTTT. Translating gives CASSSTLPGADTQYF. This chain connects TRBV7-8 to TRBJ2-3, with D possibly matching TRBD2 (6 bases). The CDR3 consists of 15 residues. The V gene lost 4 bases and the J gene lost 4 bases, with 15 bases spanning the gap. Germline values: CDR1 SGHVS, CDR2 FQNEAQ.

The rearrangement links TRBV9 to TRBJ2-3; D is undetermined. This CDR3 is 16 amino acids long. Germline CDR1 SGDLS, CDR2 YYNGEE. Trimming removed 3 bases from V and 5 bases from J, with 19 bases in between. For the CDR3, the DNA is TGTGCCAGCAGCGCTTACCAAAAAATAAGGGAAGATACGCAGTATTTT. It yields the protein CASSAYQKIREDTQYF.

V gene TRBV11-2 combines with J gene TRBJ2-4; tentative D call: TRBD1 (7 bases). Trimming removed 6 bases at V and 0 bases at J, with 24 bases between. The CDR3 sequence is 19 residues long. Germline assignment: CDR1 SGHAT and CDR2 FQNNGV. CDR3 DNA sequence: TGTGCCAGCAGGTCTAGGGAGGCAGGGGGTATCCTAGCCAAAAACATTCAGTACTTC. Amino acids: CASRSREAGGILAKNIQYF.

This clone has a single count. The chain is built from TRBV11-3 and TRBJ1-1, with a tentative D call TRBD1 (5 bases). Germline CDR1 is SGHNT and CDR2 is YENEEA. The V and J ends lost 1 base and 7 bases respectively, with 10 bases between them. This CDR3 has 13 residues. CDR3 DNA sequence: TGTGCCAGCAGCTTAGGAAGGGGTAATGAAGCTTTCTTT. Amino acids: CASSLGRGNEAFF.

The chain links TRBV2 to TRBJ1-5; maybe TRBD1 (6 bases). Germline CDR1 is SNHLY and CDR2 is FYNNEI. Trimming stripped 6 bases from V and 0 bases from J, with 12 bases between. The CDR3 loop spans 15 amino acids. The CDR3, as DNA: TGTGCCAGCAGCCACCGGACAGTTAGCAATCAGCCCCAGCATTTT. It codes for CASSHRTVSNQPQHF.